The clone carrying this TCR beta chain appeared many times. CDR3 length: 17 amino acids. J lost 4 bases, V lost 0 bases, and 11 bases had no gene match. The germline V gene encodes CDR1 LGHNA and CDR2 YNFKEQ. This sample is drawn from a study of human T cells and chemical hapten exposure. TCRdb re-derived calls from the RACE reads in MiXCR, one entry per CDR3 protein. The table shows about 55,000 distinct CDR3 sequences, with roughly a tenth occurring only once. Time point meaning: pre-sensitization, week 0. Treatment denoted: therapeutic diphenylcyclopropenone sensitization with weekly scalp DPC. Whole blood, unfractionated, served as the material for total RNA extraction. Blood draws came first, before each patch test.

This sequence originates from a woman aged 30 to 39 with alopecia areata. Some clones in this sample may be carry-over from other donors' samples. The specimen comprised whole blood, sampled in connection with sensitization to the hapten diphenylcyclopropenone (DPC). This chain links TRBV4-2 with TRBJ2-7; 8 bases match TRBD1. DNA for the CDR3: TGTGCCAGCAGCCAAGACGGTAGGACAGGGAACTTGTACGAGCAGTACTTC. Translating it yields CASSQDGRTGNLYEQYF.